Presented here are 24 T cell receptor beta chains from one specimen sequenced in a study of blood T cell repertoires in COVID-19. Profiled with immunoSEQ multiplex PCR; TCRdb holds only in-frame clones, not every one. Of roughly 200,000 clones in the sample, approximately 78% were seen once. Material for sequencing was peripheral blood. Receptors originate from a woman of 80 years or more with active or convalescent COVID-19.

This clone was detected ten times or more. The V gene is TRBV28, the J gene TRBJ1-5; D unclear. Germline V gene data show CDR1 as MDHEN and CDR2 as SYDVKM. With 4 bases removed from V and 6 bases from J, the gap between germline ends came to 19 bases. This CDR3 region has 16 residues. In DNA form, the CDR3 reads TGTGCCAGCAGTTCACTCTCTTTCAGAGCGATTCAGCCCCAGCATTTT. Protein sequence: CASSSLSFRAIQPQHF.

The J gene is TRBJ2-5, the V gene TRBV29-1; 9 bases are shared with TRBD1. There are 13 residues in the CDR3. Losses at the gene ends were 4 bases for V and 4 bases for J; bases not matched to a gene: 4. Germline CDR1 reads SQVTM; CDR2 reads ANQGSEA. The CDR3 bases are TGCAGCGTTGGACAGGGGGAGGGAGAGACCCAGTACTTC. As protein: CSVGQGEGETQYF.

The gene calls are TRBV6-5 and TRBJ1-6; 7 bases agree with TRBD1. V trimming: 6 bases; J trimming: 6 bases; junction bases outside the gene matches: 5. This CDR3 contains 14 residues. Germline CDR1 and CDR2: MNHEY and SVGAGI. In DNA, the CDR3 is TGTGCCAGCAGGGCAGGGGGTAGTAATTCACCCCTCCACTTT. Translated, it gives CASRAGGSNSPLHF.

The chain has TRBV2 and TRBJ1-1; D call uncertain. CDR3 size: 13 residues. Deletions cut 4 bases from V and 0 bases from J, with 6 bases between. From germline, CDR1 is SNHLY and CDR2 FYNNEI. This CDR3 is CASSAVLNTEAFF. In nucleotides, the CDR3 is TGTGCCAGCAGTGCGGTTTTGAACACTGAAGCTTTCTTT.

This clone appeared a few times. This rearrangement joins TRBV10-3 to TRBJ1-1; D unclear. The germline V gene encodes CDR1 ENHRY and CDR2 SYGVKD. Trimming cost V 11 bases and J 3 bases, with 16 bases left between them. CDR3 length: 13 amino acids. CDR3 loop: CAGSSSGDTEAFF. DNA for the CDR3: TGTGCCGGATCTTCGTCCGGGGACACTGAAGCTTTCTTT.

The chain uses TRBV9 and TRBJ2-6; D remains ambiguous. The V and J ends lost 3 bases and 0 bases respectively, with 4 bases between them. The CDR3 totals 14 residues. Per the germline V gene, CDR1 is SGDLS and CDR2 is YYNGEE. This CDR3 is CASSARSGANVLTF. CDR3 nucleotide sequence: TGTGCCAGCAGCGCCCGCTCTGGGGCCAACGTCCTGACTTTC.

The CDR3 DNA is TGTGCCAGCAGGACCTCTAGCGGGGGGGCCGGGCAGTTCTTC. It yields the protein CASRTSSGGAGQFF. V gene TRBV2 combines with J gene TRBJ2-1; 12 nucleotides line up with TRBD2. J lost 12 bases, V lost 6 bases, and 9 bases had no gene match. The CDR3 has 14 amino acids. CDR1 is SNHLY, CDR2 FYNNEI, per germline.

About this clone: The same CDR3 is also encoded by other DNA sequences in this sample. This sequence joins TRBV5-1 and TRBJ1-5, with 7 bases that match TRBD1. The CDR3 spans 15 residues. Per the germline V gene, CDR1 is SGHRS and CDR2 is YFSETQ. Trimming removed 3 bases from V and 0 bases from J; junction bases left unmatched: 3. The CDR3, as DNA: TGCGCCAGCAGCTCGACAGGGAATAGCAATCAGCCCCAGCATTTT. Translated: CASSSTGNSNQPQHF.

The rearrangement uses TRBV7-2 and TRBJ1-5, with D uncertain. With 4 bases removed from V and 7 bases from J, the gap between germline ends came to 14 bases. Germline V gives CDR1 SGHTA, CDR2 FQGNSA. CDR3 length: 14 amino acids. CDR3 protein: CASSSNFAEQPQHF. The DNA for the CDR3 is TGTGCCAGCAGCTCCAATTTTGCGGAACAGCCCCAGCATTTT.

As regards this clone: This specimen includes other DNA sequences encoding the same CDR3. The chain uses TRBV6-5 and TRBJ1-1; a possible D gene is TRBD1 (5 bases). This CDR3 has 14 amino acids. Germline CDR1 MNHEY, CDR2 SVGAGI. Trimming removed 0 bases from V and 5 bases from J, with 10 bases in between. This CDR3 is CASSYSSGGTEAFF. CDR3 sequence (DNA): TGTGCCAGCAGTTACTCGTCTGGGGGGACTGAAGCTTTCTTT.

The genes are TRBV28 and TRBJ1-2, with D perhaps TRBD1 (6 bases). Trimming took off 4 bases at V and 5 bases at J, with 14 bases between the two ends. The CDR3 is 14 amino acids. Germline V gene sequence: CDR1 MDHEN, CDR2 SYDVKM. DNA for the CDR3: TGTGCCAGCAGTTGGGGGGGCTCAGGTTATGGCTACACCTTC. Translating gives CASSWGGSGYGYTF.

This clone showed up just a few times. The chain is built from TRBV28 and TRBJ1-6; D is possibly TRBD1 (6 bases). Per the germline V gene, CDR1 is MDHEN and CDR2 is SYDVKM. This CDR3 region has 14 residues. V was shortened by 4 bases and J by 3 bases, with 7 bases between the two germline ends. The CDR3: CASSWGHYNSPLHF. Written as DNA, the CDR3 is TGTGCCAGCAGTTGGGGACACTATAATTCACCCCTCCACTTT.

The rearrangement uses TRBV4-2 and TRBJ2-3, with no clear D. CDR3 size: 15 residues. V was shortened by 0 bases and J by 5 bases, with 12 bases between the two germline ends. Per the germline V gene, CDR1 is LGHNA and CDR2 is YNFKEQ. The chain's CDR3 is CASSQDRVEIDTQYF. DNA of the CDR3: TGTGCCAGCAGCCAAGATCGGGTAGAGATAGATACGCAGTATTTT.

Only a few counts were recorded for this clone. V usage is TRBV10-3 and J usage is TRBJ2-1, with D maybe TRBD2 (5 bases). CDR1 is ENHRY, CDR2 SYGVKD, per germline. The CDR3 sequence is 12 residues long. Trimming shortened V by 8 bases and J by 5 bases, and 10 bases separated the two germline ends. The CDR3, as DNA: TGTGCCATCCAGTACGGGAACAATGAGCAGTTCTTC. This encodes CAIQYGNNEQFF.

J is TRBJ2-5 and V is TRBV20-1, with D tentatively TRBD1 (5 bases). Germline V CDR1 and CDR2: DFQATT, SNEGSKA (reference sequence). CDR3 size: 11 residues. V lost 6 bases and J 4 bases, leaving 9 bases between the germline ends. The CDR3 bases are TGCAGTGCAGGGGTGGGAGAGACCCAGTACTTC. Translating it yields CSAGVGETQYF.

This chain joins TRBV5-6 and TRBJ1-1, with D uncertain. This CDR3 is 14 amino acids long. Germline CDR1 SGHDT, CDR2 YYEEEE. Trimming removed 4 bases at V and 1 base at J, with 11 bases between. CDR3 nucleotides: TGTGCCAGCAGCCGTACCGGGAGGAACACTGAAGCTTTCTTT. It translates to CASSRTGRNTEAFF. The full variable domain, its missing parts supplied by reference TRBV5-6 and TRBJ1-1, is DAGVTQSPTHLIKTRGQQVTLRCSPKSGHDTVSWYQQALGQGPQFIFQYYEEEERQRGNFPDRFSGHQFPNYSSELNVNALLLGDSALYLCASSRTGRNTEAFFGQGTRLTVV.

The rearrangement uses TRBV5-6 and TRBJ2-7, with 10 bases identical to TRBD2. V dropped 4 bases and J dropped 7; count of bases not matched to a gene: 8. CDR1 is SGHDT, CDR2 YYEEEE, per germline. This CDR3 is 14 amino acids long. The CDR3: CASSGERGGVEQYF. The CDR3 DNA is TGTGCCAGCAGCGGGGAGCGGGGGGGCGTTGAGCAGTACTTC.

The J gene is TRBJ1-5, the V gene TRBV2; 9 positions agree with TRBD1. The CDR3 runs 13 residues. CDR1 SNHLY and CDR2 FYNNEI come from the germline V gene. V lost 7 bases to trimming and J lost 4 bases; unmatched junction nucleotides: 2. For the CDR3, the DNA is TGTGCCAGCACGGGACAGGGTAATCAGCCCCAGCATTTT. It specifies CASTGQGNQPQHF.

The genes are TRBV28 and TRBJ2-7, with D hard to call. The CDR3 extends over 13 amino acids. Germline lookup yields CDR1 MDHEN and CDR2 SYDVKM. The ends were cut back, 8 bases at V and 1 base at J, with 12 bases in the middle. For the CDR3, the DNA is TGTGCCAGCGGCACGGGTTTGTCCTACGAGCAGTACTTC. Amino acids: CASGTGLSYEQYF.

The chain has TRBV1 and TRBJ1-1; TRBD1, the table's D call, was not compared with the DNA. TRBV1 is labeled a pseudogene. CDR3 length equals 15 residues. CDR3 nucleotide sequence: TGCACCAGCAGCCAAGAATTGGACAGGTTATGGGAAGCTTTCTTT. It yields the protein CTSSQELDRLWEAFF.

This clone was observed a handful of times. The CDR3 protein is CASRESTANNNEKLFF. The DNA for the CDR3 is TGTGCCAGCAGGGAATCGACAGCAAATAATAATGAAAAACTGTTTTTT. J is TRBJ1-4 and V is TRBV28; TRBD1 might be the D (5 bases). In germline, CDR1 is MDHEN, CDR2 SYDVKM. The ends were cut back, 6 bases at V and 4 bases at J, with 18 bases in the middle. This CDR3 is 16 amino acids long.

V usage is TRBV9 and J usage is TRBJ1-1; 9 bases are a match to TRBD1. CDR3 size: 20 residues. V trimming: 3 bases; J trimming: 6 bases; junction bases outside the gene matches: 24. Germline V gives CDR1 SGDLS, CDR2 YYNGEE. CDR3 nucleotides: TGTGCCAGCAGCGCCGGCTTGCCCGCTCCGGGACAGGGATCACAGGCTGAAGCTTTCTTT. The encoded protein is CASSAGLPAPGQGSQAEAFF.

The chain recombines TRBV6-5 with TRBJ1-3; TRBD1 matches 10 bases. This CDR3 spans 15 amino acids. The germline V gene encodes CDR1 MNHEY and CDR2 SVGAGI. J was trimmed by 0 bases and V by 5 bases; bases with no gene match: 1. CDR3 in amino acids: CASSRDRGSGNTIYF. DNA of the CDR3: TGTGCCAGCAGTAGGGACAGGGGCTCTGGAAACACCATATATTTT.

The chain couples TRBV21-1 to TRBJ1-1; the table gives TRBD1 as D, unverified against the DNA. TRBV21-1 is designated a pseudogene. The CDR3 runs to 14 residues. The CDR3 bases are TGTGCCAGCAGCAGGGGCAGACAGAACACTGAAGCTTTCTTT. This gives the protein CASSRGRQNTEAFF.